This T cell receptor (beta chain) was observed in a study of T cells after yellow fever vaccination. General study findings and limits: Overlap between CD4 and CD8 compartments was detected for a small share of clonotypes. Peaking on day 5 versus 15, the secondary response was faster but weaker.

The CDR3 runs to 12 residues. Per the germline V gene, CDR1 is MNHNS and CDR2 is SASEGT. The ends were cut back, 8 bases at V and 8 bases at J, with 13 bases in the middle. This clonotype was counted at least ten times. The antigen remains unidentified. Conversion of TCR transcripts into cDNA relied on 5'RACE template switching, which added a universal primer site and UMIs. MiXCR, run by TCRdb on the 5' RACE reads, gives a single entry per CDR3 protein. The data show about 340,000 distinct CDR3 sequences, with 7.5% to 9% seen just once and about a sixth held by the top ten. The V and J genes are TRBV6-1 and TRBJ2-1; D is unresolved. Material: PBMCs, obtained on the day of the first yellow fever vaccination. The source is a man younger than 35 who received the YFV17D yellow fever vaccine. The CDR3 DNA follows: TGTGCCAGCTCGGATAACGGGTATGAGCAGTTCTTC. The encoded protein is CASSDNGYEQFF.